This TCR beta chain was recorded in a study of cytomegalovirus exposure and HLA in healthy donors. PCR used 60 Vbeta primers and 13 Jbeta primers. Profiling relied on immunoSEQ multiplex PCR, and the TCRdb table lists in-frame clones only, not all of them. This sample's table has 130,000 or so clones. As to this clone: Its antigen is undetermined.

Study-wide points: The CMV antigen specificity of a few CMV-associated chains was confirmed through in vitro analysis. The dataset shows that most TCR sequences were rare, while some public TCRs occurred in many donors. TCR beta V- and J-gene trimming was later associated with a missense DCLRE1C variant. Later, an analysis found that common viral pathogens appeared to be linked with several of the most significant clusters.

This CDR3 spans 13 amino acids. V was pared by 3 bases and J by 1 base, with 8 bases between. Germline V lookup: CDR1 SGHNT, CDR2 YYREEE (reference sequence). The sequencing sample was made of PBMCs. The genes are TRBV5-4 and TRBJ2-7, with D perhaps TRBD1 (6 bases). This clonotype was sampled from a young woman in good health and CMV-seronegative. The CDR3 sequence: CASSYQGSYEQYF. In DNA, the CDR3 is TGTGCCAGCAGCTATCAGGGGTCCTACGAGCAGTACTTC.